The rows below give T cell receptor beta chains drawn from one sample of a study of CD8+ T cells in alopecia areata. Profiling relied on immunoSEQ multiplex PCR, and the TCRdb table lists in-frame clones only, not all of them. The sample has 100,000 to 150,000 clones; around three fifths are singletons. The specimen comprised CD4+ T cells sorted from blood, sampled at week 0. The receptor set was obtained from a human donor with alopecia areata. Both conserved end residues are part of each CDR3. The D gene is left open where the match is weak. A row's size may be missing; if present it is once, few, many or a size class.

cdr3_aa cdr3_nt j_call d_call v_call clone_size
CASISRREEQYF TGTGCCAGCATATCGCGGCGAGAAGAGCAGTACTTC TRBJ2-7 - TRBV25-1 -
CASSYLYYEQYF TGTGCCAGCAGCTACCTTTACTACGAGCAGTACTTC TRBJ2-7 - TRBV28 once
CASSPTSGRTGEQYF TGTGCCAGCAGCCCGACTAGCGGGAGAACAGGCGAGCAGTACTTC TRBJ2-7 TRBD2 TRBV7-2 -
CASSLSSLGETQYF TGCGCCAGCAGCTTGTCCAGTCTCGGGGAGACCCAGTACTTC TRBJ2-5 - TRBV5-1 -
CASSLVGRGKAFF TGTGCCAGCAGCTTAGTAGGGAGGGGGAAAGCTTTCTTT TRBJ1-1 - TRBV11-2 -
CASSPDRAGYTF TGTGCCAGCAGCCCAGACAGGGCGGGCTACACCTTC TRBJ1-2 TRBD1 TRBV7-8 -
CASSPSGWETQYF TGTGCCAGCAGTCCCTCGGGGTGGGAGACCCAGTACTTC TRBJ2-5 - TRBV27 -
CASSRGNTGELFF TGTGCCAGCAGTAGAGGGAACACCGGGGAGCTGTTTTTT TRBJ2-2 - TRBV6-5 -
CASSPGTDQETQYF TGTGCCAGCTCACCTGGGACGGACCAAGAGACCCAGTACTTC TRBJ2-5 - TRBV18 -
CASSLPGSARDNEQFF TGTGCCAGCAGCTTACCCGGTTCCGCCAGGGACAATGAGCAGTTCTTC TRBJ2-1 - TRBV7-2 -
CASSEGARAGPDTQYF TGTGCCAGCAGTGAAGGTGCCAGGGCTGGGCCAGATACGCAGTATTTT TRBJ2-3 - TRBV2 once
CASSYLTGGSGELFF TGTGCCAGCAGTTACTTAACGGGGGGGTCAGGGGAGCTGTTTTTT TRBJ2-2 TRBD2 TRBV6-5 -
CASSLVRGDTQYF TGTGCCAGCAGCTTAGTTCGGGGGGATACGCAGTATTTT TRBJ2-3 - TRBV7-9 -
CASSLLGTENTEAFF TGTGCCAGCAGTTTATTGGGGACAGAGAACACTGAAGCTTTCTTT TRBJ1-1 TRBD1 TRBV28 -
CASSLSEGAGTDTQYF TGCGCCAGCAGCTTGTCGGAGGGGGCAGGCACAGATACGCAGTATTTT TRBJ2-3 - TRBV5-1 few
CASSLASAGGDWIIQYF TGCGCCAGCAGCTTGGCCTCGGCAGGGGGCGATTGGATCATTCAGTACTTC TRBJ2-4 TRBD1 TRBV5-1 -
CASSRQGGGQETQYF TGTGCCAGCAGCCGTCAAGGGGGAGGACAAGAGACCCAGTACTTC TRBJ2-5 - TRBV7-2 -
CATSSPDRGNEQYF TGTGCCACCAGCTCCCCAGACAGGGGCAACGAGCAGTACTTC TRBJ2-7 TRBD1 TRBV15 -
CASTSGNTDTQYF TGTGCCAGCACTAGCGGTAACACAGATACGCAGTATTTT TRBJ2-3 TRBD2 TRBV25-1 -
CASSLATGSGKLFF TGTGCCAGCAGCTTGGCTACGGGGTCGGGAAAACTGTTTTTT TRBJ1-4 - TRBV5-6 -
CASTGTGTDTQYF TGTGCCAGCACGGGGACTGGCACAGATACGCAGTATTTT TRBJ2-3 - TRBV25-1 -
CASSPSVNEQFF TGCGCCAGCAGCCCTAGCGTCAATGAGCAGTTCTTC TRBJ2-1 - TRBV10-2 -
CASSPGTGAEQYF TGCGCCAGCAGCCCCGGGACAGGGGCCGAGCAGTACTTC TRBJ2-7 TRBD1 TRBV5-1 -
CASRSGQTDTQYF TGTGCCAGCAGGAGCGGGCAGACAGATACGCAGTATTTT TRBJ2-3 - TRBV7-2 -
CATSRDSGSGNTIYF TGTGCCACCAGCAGAGATTCAGGGAGCGGAAACACCATATATTTT TRBJ1-3 - TRBV15 -
CASSPGTEETQYF TGTGCCAGTAGTCCCGGGACAGAAGAGACCCAGTACTTC TRBJ2-5 TRBD1 TRBV19 few
CASSLASETQYF TGCGCCAGCAGCTTGGCAAGCGAGACCCAGTACTTC TRBJ2-5 - TRBV5-1 -
CASSIGQGFGDTQYF TGCGCCAGCAGCATAGGACAGGGTTTCGGAGATACGCAGTATTTT TRBJ2-3 TRBD1 TRBV5-1 -
CASRHQGAPNYGYTF TGTGCCAGCAGGCATCAGGGAGCCCCTAACTATGGCTACACCTTC TRBJ1-2 - TRBV7-9 -
CASSLRGAGVQETQYF TGTGCCAGCAGCCTGCGAGGGGCGGGAGTTCAAGAGACCCAGTACTTC TRBJ2-5 TRBD2 TRBV28 once
CASSPDSFHIQYF TGTGCCAGCAGTCCTGACAGCTTTCACATTCAGTACTTC TRBJ2-4 - TRBV25-1 -
CATMPTTLRGEQFF TGTGCCACCATGCCTACCACCCTGAGGGGTGAGCAGTTCTTC TRBJ2-1 - TRBV2 -
CASSFRTEAFF TGTGCCAGCAGCTTCAGAACTGAAGCTTTCTTT TRBJ1-1 - TRBV7-9 -